The 14 T cell receptor beta chains in this list originate from one sample, sequenced in a study of blood T cell repertoires in COVID-19. The data were produced by immunoSEQ multiplex PCR, yet TCRdb's version contains in-frame clones alone and is incomplete. The repertoire holds tens of thousands of clones, with about 85% as singletons. Material for sequencing was peripheral blood. These receptors were collected from an elderly woman with COVID-19, enrolled during active disease.

The chain joins TRBV24-1 to TRBJ1-1, with no clear D. V was pared by 3 bases and J by 5 bases, with 9 bases between. Germline-derived CDR1 and CDR2 are KGHDR and SFDVKD. This CDR3 has 13 residues. The CDR3 region has the DNA TGTGCCACCAGTGATCCCAGACTTACTGAAGCTTTCTTT. Its translation: CATSDPRLTEAFF.

The CDR3 nucleotides read TGTGCCAGCAGTTTATCGACAGGGTATGGCTACACCTTC. This codes for CASSLSTGYGYTF. The V call is TRBV27, the J call TRBJ1-2; 7 positions agree with TRBD1. CDR1 and CDR2 (germline): MNHEY, SMNVEV (reference sequence). The V segment lost 0 bases and the J segment 5 bases; nucleotides outside the gene matches: 0. The CDR3 has 13 residues.

The chain links TRBV6-5 to TRBJ1-1; the D is unclear. V lost 7 bases to trimming and J lost 0 bases, with 12 bases between them. The CDR3 has 14 residues. Germline CDR1 is MNHEY and CDR2 is SVGAGI. As DNA, the CDR3 is TGTGCCAGCATTCTTTCTCCAGTGAACACTGAAGCTTTCTTT. The encoded protein is CASILSPVNTEAFF.

CDR3 loop: CASSFTGTSGSTDTQYF. The CDR3 DNA follows: TGTGCCAGCTCATTTACCGGGACTAGCGGTAGCACAGATACGCAGTATTTT. The gene calls are TRBV18 and TRBJ2-3; 11 nucleotides match TRBD2. The J segment lost 0 bases and the V segment lost 5 bases, leaving 7 bases of the junction unmatched. Germline CDR1 is KGHSH and CDR2 is LQKENI. The CDR3 loop spans 17 amino acids.

The chain uses TRBV10-3 and TRBJ2-5, with D uncertain. The V gene's germline CDR1 is ENHRY and CDR2 SYGVKD. Between the trimmed V and J ends, which lost 10 bases and 2 bases, there was a span of 14 bases. CDR3 length: 13 amino acids. In DNA form, the CDR3 reads TGTGCCACCTACGGTTCAGCGCAAGAGACCCAGTACTTC. Its protein product is CATYGSAQETQYF.

The chain carries TRBV27 and TRBJ1-1; 8 bases are shared with TRBD1. Germline-derived CDR1 and CDR2 are MNHEY and SMNVEV (reference sequence). CDR3 length: 14 residues. The trim removed 5 bases at V and 7 bases at J, leaving 9 bases unmatched. CDR3 loop: CASSPWTGWNEAFF. The CDR3 nucleotides are TGTGCCAGCAGTCCCTGGACAGGGTGGAATGAAGCTTTCTTT.

This clone was picked up a small number of times. The CDR3 sequence: CASRLSGANVLTF. The CDR3 DNA is TGTGCCAGCAGACTTTCTGGGGCCAACGTCCTGACTTTC. This chain joins TRBV6-5 and TRBJ2-6; no reliable D call. Between the trimmed V and J ends, which lost 6 bases and 1 base, there was a span of 4 bases. The CDR3 extends over 13 amino acids. Per germline, CDR1 MNHEY and CDR2 SVGAGI.

The genes are TRBV5-6 and TRBJ2-7, with a weak D call TRBD2 (6 bases). Trimming took 5 bases from V and 2 from J, leaving 14 bases between them. The CDR3 totals 14 residues. Germline lookup yields CDR1 SGHDT and CDR2 YYEEEE. The CDR3 loop reads CASSRRSGAYEQYF. CDR3 nucleotides: TGTGCCAGCAGTCGTCGCTCGGGGGCCTACGAGCAGTACTTC.

This clone was seen a few times. The chain carries TRBV4-2 and TRBJ1-2; TRBD1 might be the D (5 bases). The germline V and J ends were trimmed by 3 bases and 2 bases, with 13 bases remaining between them. Germline values: CDR1 LGHNA, CDR2 YNFKEQ. The CDR3 is 15 residues long. The CDR3 region is CASSQQGGMNYGYTF. In DNA, the CDR3 is TGTGCCAGCAGCCAGCAGGGAGGGATGAACTATGGCTACACCTTC.

This clone was detected once. The rearrangement uses TRBV9 and TRBJ2-5, with TRBD2 matching over 8 bases. The CDR3 is 15 amino acids. The trim removed 0 bases at V and 5 bases at J, leaving 6 bases unmatched. Germline V CDR1 and CDR2: SGDLS, YYNGEE. In DNA form, the CDR3 reads TGTGCCAGCAGCGTAGGAGGGACTAGTGAGGAGACCCAGTACTTC. As protein: CASSVGGTSEETQYF.

The V and J genes are TRBV4-3 and TRBJ2-5; TRBD1 agrees at 8 bases. The junction had 7 bases not matched to a gene; V was cut back by 0 bases and J by 4 bases. The CDR3 has 16 amino acids. Germline values: CDR1 LGHNA, CDR2 YSLEER. CDR3 sequence: CASSQDGTGVIETQYF. The CDR3 coding sequence is TGCGCCAGCAGCCAAGACGGGACAGGAGTGATAGAGACCCAGTACTTC.

The V and J genes are TRBV18 and TRBJ2-7; no clear D. V was trimmed by 0 bases and J by 0 bases, leaving 9 bases between them. Germline CDR1 and CDR2: KGHSH and LQKENI. The CDR3 spans 15 residues. CDR3 loop: CASSPPSHGSYEQYF. The CDR3 nucleotides are TGTGCCAGCTCACCACCGTCCCACGGCTCCTACGAGCAGTACTTC.

V and J are TRBV3-1 (or the pseudogene TRBV3-2) and TRBJ2-7; 7 bases are shared with TRBD2. Unmatched junction bases numbered 5, after V lost 4 bases and J lost 2 bases. The CDR3 is 14 residues long. Germline V gives CDR1 LGHDT, CDR2 YNNKEL (reference sequence). The CDR3 DNA follows: TGTGCCAGCAGCCCTTCGGCGGGAGCCTACGAGCAGTACTTC. This translates into CASSPSAGAYEQYF.

This chain links TRBV30 with TRBJ2-7; 7 nucleotides agree with TRBD1. Trimming at V came to 0 bases and at J to 2 bases, leaving 19 bases not matched to a gene. Germline CDR1 GTSNPN, CDR2 SVGIG (reference sequence). This CDR3 region has 19 residues. CDR3 sequence: CAWSVTYANLLTGAYEQYF. The CDR3 coding sequence is TGTGCCTGGAGTGTAACGTACGCGAACTTACTCACAGGGGCCTACGAGCAGTACTTC.